This TCR beta chain was observed in a study of blood T cell repertoires in COVID-19. The CDR3 runs 13 residues. With 1 base removed from V and 9 bases from J, the gap between germline ends came to 10 bases. Germline CDR1 and CDR2: SEHNR and FQNEAQ (reference sequence). This table comes from immunoSEQ multiplex PCR, and its TCRdb copy is limited to in-frame clones, with some not included. The data contain about 180,000 clones, around 83% of them seen just once; the ten biggest clones take up less than 2%. The receptor's source is a human donor in a cohort sampled during active COVID-19. The sequencing input was peripheral blood. J is TRBJ2-1 and V is TRBV7-9, with a weak D call TRBD2 (5 bases). The CDR3 is CASSLGGVGEQFF. CDR3 coding DNA: TGTGCCAGCAGCTTAGGGGGAGTGGGTGAGCAGTTCTTC.